The 4 T cell receptor beta chains below all came from one sample that was sequenced in a study of T cell clonotyping in hematopoietic cell transplantation. The method was immunoSEQ multiplex PCR; TCRdb's version includes in-frame clones alone and lacks a portion of them. The sample consists of about 18,000 clones, 65% to 80% of them appearing once. The specimen was peripheral blood mononuclear cells. These receptors were collected from a man aged 55 to 70 in good health. Some clones in this sample may be carry-over from other donors' samples.

This chain connects TRBV4-3 to TRBJ2-1, with 7 bases matching TRBD2. The CDR3 totals 16 residues. The ends lost 0 bases at V and 4 bases at J; junction bases unmatched: 6. Looked up from germline, CDR1 is LGHNA and CDR2 is YSLEER. CDR3 nucleotide sequence: TGCGCCAGCAGCCAAGACCACGGGGGGTTTTACAATGAGCAGTTCTTC. This encodes CASSQDHGGFYNEQFF.

The chain joins TRBV30 to TRBJ1-3; D ambiguous. Trimming shortened V by 0 bases and J by 4 bases, and 10 bases separated the two germline ends. The CDR3 sequence is 14 residues long. Germline-derived CDR1 and CDR2 are GTSNPN and SVGIG (reference sequence). DNA of the CDR3: TGTGCCTGGAGTGTATCCGGGAGAGGAAACACCATATATTTT. The encoded protein is CAWSVSGRGNTIYF.

The rearrangement uses TRBV5-6 and TRBJ2-5, with a weak D call TRBD2 (7 bases). This CDR3 is built from 16 residues. Trimming shortened V by 0 bases and J by 2 bases, and 14 bases separated the two germline ends. The V gene's germline CDR1 is SGHDT and CDR2 YYEEEE. The CDR3 region has the DNA TGTGCCAGCAGCTTGGAGCTGGAGGGGGGGCAAGAGACCCAGTACTTC. Its protein is CASSLELEGGQETQYF. Drawing the rest from reference TRBV5-6 and TRBJ2-5, the complete variable domain is DAGVTQSPTHLIKTRGQQVTLRCSPKSGHDTVSWYQQALGQGPQFIFQYYEEEERQRGNFPDRFSGHQFPNYSSELNVNALLLGDSALYLCASSLELEGGQETQYFGPGTRLLVL.

The chain employs TRBV6-5 and TRBJ1-3; TRBD1 might be the D (5 bases). This CDR3 has 15 amino acids. Per germline, CDR1 MNHEY and CDR2 SVGAGI. V lost 0 bases, J lost 1 base, and 7 bases lay in between. CDR3 coding DNA: TGTGCCAGCAGTTACTCGGAGGGGTCTGGAAACACCATATATTTT. Translation gives CASSYSEGSGNTIYF.